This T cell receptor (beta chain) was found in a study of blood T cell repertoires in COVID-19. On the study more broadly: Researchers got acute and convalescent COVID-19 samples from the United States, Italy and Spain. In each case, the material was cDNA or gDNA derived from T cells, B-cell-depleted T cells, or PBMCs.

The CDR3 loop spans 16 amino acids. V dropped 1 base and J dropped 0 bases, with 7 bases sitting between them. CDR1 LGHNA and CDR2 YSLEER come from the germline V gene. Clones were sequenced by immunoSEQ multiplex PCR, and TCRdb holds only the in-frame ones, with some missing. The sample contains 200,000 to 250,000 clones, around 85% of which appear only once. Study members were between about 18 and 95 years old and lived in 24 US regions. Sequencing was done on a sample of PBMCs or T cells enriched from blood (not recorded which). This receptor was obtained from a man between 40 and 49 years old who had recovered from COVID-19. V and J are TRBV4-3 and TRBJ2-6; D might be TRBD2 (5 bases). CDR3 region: CASSQGEFSGANVLTF. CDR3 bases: TGCGCCAGCAGCCAAGGGGAGTTCTCTGGGGCCAACGTCCTGACTTTC.